This TCR beta chain emerged from a study of early T cells in non-severe SARS-CoV-2 infection. Study background: It was bulk RNA from unsorted whole blood that was sequenced, and the chains were unpaired. General study findings and limits: Matching with VDJdb favored anti-spike CD8 responses (missing private and CD4 specificities).

This clonotype appeared once. The antigen is undetermined. The germline CDR1 and CDR2 sequences are MNHEY and SVGEGT. The CDR3 covers 15 residues. J lost 9 bases, V lost 5 bases, and 13 bases had no gene match. Unique molecular identifiers tagged individual cDNA molecules. MiXCR, run by TCRdb on the 5' RACE reads, gives a single entry per CDR3 protein. This table holds over 30,000 distinct CDR3 sequences, about 8% found once. The chain carries TRBV6-2 or TRBV6-3 and TRBJ2-4; TRBD2 agrees at 7 bases. The sequence came from an adult who was a healthcare worker with PCR-confirmed SARS-CoV-2 infection or an uninfected control (not recorded which). Sequenced here: whole blood, sampled at baseline. In DNA form, the CDR3 reads TGTGCCAGCAGTCCCACCCGGGGGGTTTGGAGCATTCAGTACTTC. This gives the protein CASSPTRGVWSIQYF.